Below, 19 T cell receptor beta chains from the same sample are listed, as sequenced in a study of PD-1 blockade in classical Hodgkin lymphoma. The time point: cycle 4 day 1 (C4D1), after five to seven weeks of nivolumab. Each patient experienced a relapse that followed autologous stem cell transplantation, and brentuximab vedotin exposure varied. Repertoires were generated with immunoSEQ multiplex PCR, while TCRdb's copy carries only in-frame clones and drops some. This repertoire shows about 9,700 clones, roughly 82% found once; its top ten account for approximately 47%. The sequencing used peripheral blood mononuclear cells (PBMCs), collected before the fourth cycle of nivolumab. The source is a human donor with classical Hodgkin lymphoma.

This chain joins TRBV25-1 and TRBJ2-1; D remains unclear. CDR1 and CDR2 (germline): MGHDK, SYGVNS. This CDR3 is 17 amino acids long. Trimming removed 1 base from V and 8 bases from J, with 21 bases in between. The DNA for the CDR3 is TGTGCCAGCAGTGAATCCCGGGCCTACCGACGTTTCGATGAGCAGTTCTTC. It encodes CASSESRAYRRFDEQFF.

This chain uses TRBV5-1 with TRBJ2-1, with 12 bases fitting TRBD2. The CDR3 is made up of 15 amino acids. CDR1 is SGHRS and CDR2 is YFSETQ in the germline V gene. J was trimmed by 9 bases and V by 4 bases; bases with no gene match: 8. CDR3 residues: CASSQGGLAGSEQFF. DNA for the CDR3: TGCGCCAGCAGCCAGGGCGGACTAGCGGGAAGTGAGCAGTTCTTC.

This clone is categorized as hyperexpanded. This sequence joins TRBV11-2 and TRBJ2-7, with 11 bases aligning to TRBD2. The CDR3 has 14 amino acids. Germline V gene lookup returns CDR1 SGHAT and CDR2 FQNNGV. The J segment lost 4 bases and the V segment lost 6 bases, leaving 5 bases of the junction unmatched. The DNA for the CDR3 is TGTGCCAGCAGGTCCGGGACTAGCGGTTACGAGCAGTACTTC. Residues: CASRSGTSGYEQYF.

J is TRBJ2-7 and V is TRBV2, with D tentatively TRBD1 or TRBD2 (5 bases each). Germline V gives CDR1 SNHLY, CDR2 FYNNEI. V lost 3 bases to trimming and J lost 5 bases, with 11 bases between them. CDR3 length: 13 residues. The CDR3 nucleotides are TGTGCCAGCAGTGATTTTCGGGGCCACGAGCAGTACTTC. Its translation: CASSDFRGHEQYF.

The chain recombines TRBV7-3 with TRBJ2-6; D remains unclear. The germline CDR1 and CDR2 sequences are SGHTA and FQGTGA. Trimming cost V 1 base and J 0 bases, with 1 base left between them. This CDR3 region has 14 residues. Written as DNA, the CDR3 is TGTGCCAGCAGCTTAAGCTCTGGGGCCAACGTCCTGACTTTC. Translated, it gives CASSLSSGANVLTF.

The rearrangement joins TRBV21-1 to TRBJ1-5. TRBV21-1 is labeled a pseudogene. The CDR3 spans 14 residues. The CDR3 nucleotides read TGTGCCAGTTCCGGACGTCTTAGCAATCAGCCCCAGCATTTT. Residues: CASSGRLSNQPQHF.

The chain recombines TRBV27 with TRBJ1-1; unclear D gene. Germline assignment: CDR1 MNHEY and CDR2 SMNVEV (reference sequence). The CDR3 is made up of 13 amino acids. Trimming cost V 6 bases and J 2 bases, with 10 bases left between them. CDR3 amino acids: CASRARGNTEAFF. Here the CDR3 DNA reads TGTGCCAGCAGGGCTCGGGGAAACACTGAAGCTTTCTTT.

The rearrangement uses TRBV19 and TRBJ1-2; D gene uncertain. Germline loops: CDR1 LNHDA, CDR2 SQIVND (reference sequence). V lost 0 bases to trimming and J lost 0 bases, with 8 bases between them. The CDR3 runs to 15 residues. Written as DNA, the CDR3 is TGTGCCAGTAGTATAGATAGGGTTCCTAACTATGGCTACACCTTC. Translation gives CASSIDRVPNYGYTF.

The gene calls are TRBV28 and TRBJ2-5; a possible D gene is TRBD2 (5 bases). This CDR3 spans 13 amino acids. V was shortened by 3 bases and J by 1 base, with 6 bases between the two germline ends. Per the germline V gene, CDR1 is MDHEN and CDR2 is SYDVKM. This chain's CDR3 is CASSFAGQETQYF. CDR3 sequence (DNA): TGTGCCAGCAGTTTTGCGGGCCAAGAGACCCAGTACTTC.

The chain employs TRBV7-9 and TRBJ2-3; TRBD2 might be the D (6 bases). V was clipped by 3 bases and J by 1 base, with 17 bases between them. CDR1 and CDR2 (germline): SEHNR, FQNEAQ (reference sequence). The CDR3 is made up of 17 amino acids. The CDR3 reads CASSFWRDPGGTDTQYF. The CDR3 DNA sequence: TGTGCCAGCAGCTTTTGGAGGGACCCGGGGGGCACAGATACGCAGTATTTT.

Here the CDR3 reads CASSGPGLASYEQYF. Here the CDR3 DNA reads TGTGCCAGCAGTGGCCCGGGACTAGCATCCTACGAGCAGTACTTC. The rearrangement joins TRBV6-6 to TRBJ2-7; 9 nucleotides match TRBD2. The length of the CDR3 is 15 residues. J was trimmed by 1 base and V by 5 bases; bases with no gene match: 6. Germline V lookup: CDR1 MNHNY, CDR2 SVGAGI (reference sequence).

V usage is TRBV5-5 and J usage is TRBJ2-3; D is unresolved. The CDR3 has 15 residues. The germline V gene has CDR1 SGHKS and CDR2 YYEKEE (reference sequence). Trimming removed 4 bases from V and 3 bases from J, with 15 bases in between. In DNA, the CDR3 is TGTGCCAGCAGCCTCAGGCCAGCTAGTACAGATACGCAGTATTTT. Amino acid sequence: CASSLRPASTDTQYF.

The chain couples TRBV2 to TRBJ1-5, with TRBD1 identical over 7 bases. CDR3 length: 13 residues. V trimming: 4 bases; J trimming: 7 bases; junction bases outside the gene matches: 4. The germline CDR1 and CDR2 sequences are SNHLY and FYNNEI. The CDR3 spells CASSGQGHQPQHF. The CDR3, as DNA: TGTGCCAGCAGTGGACAGGGCCACCAGCCCCAGCATTTT.

The chain joins TRBV9 to TRBJ1-4; tentatively, D is TRBD1 (6 bases). The germline V and J ends were trimmed by 4 bases and 3 bases, with 13 bases remaining between them. In germline, CDR1 is SGDLS, CDR2 YYNGEE. The CDR3 is made up of 15 amino acids. The CDR3: CASSLKDSPNEKLFF. CDR3 DNA: TGTGCCAGCAGCTTAAAGGACAGCCCTAATGAAAAACTGTTTTTT.

This chain joins TRBV7-9 and TRBJ1-1, with TRBD1 as a possible D gene (5 bases). Trimming took off 2 bases at V and 4 bases at J, with 11 bases between the two ends. The germline V gene encodes CDR1 SEHNR and CDR2 FQNEAQ (reference sequence). The CDR3 covers 14 residues. Here the CDR3 reads CASSLQGVVTEAFF. CDR3 sequence (DNA): TGTGCCAGCAGCTTACAGGGTGTTGTCACTGAAGCTTTCTTT.

V usage is TRBV30 and J usage is TRBJ1-2, with 7 bases matching TRBD1. V lost 3 bases and J lost 4; bases outside the gene matches: 14. Germline V lookup: CDR1 GTSNPN, CDR2 SVGIG (reference sequence). The CDR3 runs to 16 residues. CDR3 loop: CAWRDREGVARYGYTF. The CDR3 region has the DNA TGTGCCTGGAGAGACAGGGAAGGGGTCGCCCGCTATGGCTACACCTTC.

This chain uses TRBV5-1 with TRBJ1-1; D unclear. The V gene's germline CDR1 is SGHRS and CDR2 YFSETQ. V was trimmed by 2 bases and J by 0 bases, leaving 17 bases between them. The CDR3 is 17 amino acids. The CDR3 sequence: CASSFGGGRSMNTEAFF. The CDR3 DNA reads as TGCGCCAGCAGCTTTGGCGGCGGCAGGAGCATGAACACTGAAGCTTTCTTT.

The genes are TRBV10-3 and TRBJ1-1; D perhaps matches TRBD1 (6 bases). The CDR3 extends over 13 amino acids. V lost 10 bases, J lost 4 bases, and 16 bases lay in between. Germline V gives CDR1 ENHRY, CDR2 SYGVKD. This CDR3 reads CATLGGRGTEAFF. CDR3 bases: TGTGCCACCCTAGGGGGGCGAGGCACTGAAGCTTTCTTT.

CDR3: CASSPLLPGGSSGNTIYF. The CDR3 nucleotides are TGTGCCAGCAGTCCCCTCCTACCGGGGGGGAGCTCTGGAAACACCATATATTTT. The gene calls are TRBV11-2 and TRBJ1-3, with a weak D call TRBD1 (5 bases). Trimming removed 6 bases at V and 0 bases at J, with 21 bases between. Germline values: CDR1 SGHAT, CDR2 FQNNGV. The CDR3 is made up of 18 amino acids.